Listed here is a single T cell receptor (beta chain). Sequencing was performed with immunoSEQ multiplex PCR; in TCRdb, only in-frame clones are kept and a portion is missing. The sample carries 90,000 to 150,000 clones, about 85% recorded once. These data belong to a study of blood T cell repertoires in COVID-19. Study at large: The study drew acute and convalescent COVID-19 samples from the United States, Italy and Spain. PBMCs, B-cell-depleted T cells, or T cells were the source of the cDNA or gDNA that made up the material.

The germline V gene has CDR1 KGHSH and CDR2 LQKENI. With 3 bases clipped from V and 5 bases from J, the junction kept 5 bases outside the gene matches. The CDR3 is 15 residues long. The TCR was taken from an older man with acute or convalescent COVID-19. This chain joins TRBV18 and TRBJ2-1; 9 bases line up with TRBD1. The specimen sequenced was peripheral blood. The CDR3 DNA reads TGTGCCAGCTCACCCGTCGGGACAGGGAACAATGAGCAGTTCTTC. Translated, it gives CASSPVGTGNNEQFF. Full variable domain (outside the CDR3, taken from reference TRBV18 and TRBJ2-1): NAGVMQNPRHLVRRRGQEARLRCSPMKGHSHVYWYRQLPEEGLKFMVYLQKENIIDESGMPKERFSAEFPKEGPSILRIQQVVRGDSAAYFCASSPVGTGNNEQFFGPGTRLTVL.